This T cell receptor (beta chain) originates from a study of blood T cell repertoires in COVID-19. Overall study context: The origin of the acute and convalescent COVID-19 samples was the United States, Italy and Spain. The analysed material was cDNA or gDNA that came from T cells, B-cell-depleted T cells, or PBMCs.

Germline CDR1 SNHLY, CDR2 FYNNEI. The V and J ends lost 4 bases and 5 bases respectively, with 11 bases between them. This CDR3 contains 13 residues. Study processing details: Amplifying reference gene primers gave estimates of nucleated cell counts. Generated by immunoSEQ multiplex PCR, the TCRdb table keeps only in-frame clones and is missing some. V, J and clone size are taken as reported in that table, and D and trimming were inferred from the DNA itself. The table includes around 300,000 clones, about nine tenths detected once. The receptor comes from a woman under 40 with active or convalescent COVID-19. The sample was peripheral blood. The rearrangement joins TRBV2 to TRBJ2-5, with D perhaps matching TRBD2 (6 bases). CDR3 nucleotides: TGTGCCAGCAGTGGCGTTGCGGGGGAGACCCAGTACTTC. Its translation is CASSGVAGETQYF.